This T cell receptor beta chain is drawn from a study of radiation and T cells in renal cell carcinoma. The germline CDR1 and CDR2 sequences are PRHDT and FYEKMQ (reference sequence). This CDR3 has 13 residues. Trimming pared 0 bases from V and 1 base from J, leaving 3 bases between. Sample time point: blood 2 weeks post-SBRT. This sample's treatment: 15 Gy SBRT to primary tumor, nephrectomy 4 weeks later. Serial blood draws occurred at baseline and 2 and 4 weeks post-SBRT. The repertoire was sequenced with immunoSEQ multiplex PCR; TCRdb's copy has only in-frame clones and lacks some. The sample lists 70,000 to 90,000 clones, approximately 86% occurring once. A word on this clone: Its antigen remains unidentified.

Study-level results: Top tumor clonotypes rose in blood 2 weeks post-radiation, then contracted. No pretreatment tumor biopsies were available for baseline clonotypes.

The sequenced sample was blood, obtained from a patient whose treatment included radiotherapy and nephrectomy. The chain joins TRBV13 to TRBJ1-1; no clear D. This receptor was identified in a woman in her 50s with renal cell carcinoma. The CDR3 sequence is CASSLGANTEAFF. The CDR3 DNA follows: TGTGCCAGCAGCTTAGGGGCGAACACTGAAGCTTTCTTT.